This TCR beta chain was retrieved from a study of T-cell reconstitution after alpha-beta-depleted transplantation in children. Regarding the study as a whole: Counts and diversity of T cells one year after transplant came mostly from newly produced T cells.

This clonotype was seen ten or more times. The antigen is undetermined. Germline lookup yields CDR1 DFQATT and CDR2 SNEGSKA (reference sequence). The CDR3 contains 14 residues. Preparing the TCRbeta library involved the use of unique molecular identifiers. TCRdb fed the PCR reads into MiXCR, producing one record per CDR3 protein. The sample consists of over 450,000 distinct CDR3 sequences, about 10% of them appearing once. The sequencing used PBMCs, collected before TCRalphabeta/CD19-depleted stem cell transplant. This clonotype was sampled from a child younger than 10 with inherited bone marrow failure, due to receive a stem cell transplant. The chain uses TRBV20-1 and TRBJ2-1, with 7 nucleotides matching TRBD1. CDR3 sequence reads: CSASGGSSYNEQFF. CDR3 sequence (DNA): TGCAGCGCATCAGGGGGAAGCTCCTACAATGAGCAGTTCTTC.